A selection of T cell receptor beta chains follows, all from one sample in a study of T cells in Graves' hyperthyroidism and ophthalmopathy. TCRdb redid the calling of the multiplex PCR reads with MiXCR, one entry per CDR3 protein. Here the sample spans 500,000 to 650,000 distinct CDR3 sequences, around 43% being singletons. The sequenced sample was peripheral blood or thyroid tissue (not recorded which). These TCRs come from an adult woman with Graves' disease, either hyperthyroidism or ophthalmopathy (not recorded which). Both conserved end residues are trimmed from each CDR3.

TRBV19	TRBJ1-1	ASSSVEPEAF
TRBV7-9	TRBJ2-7	ASSLGRPGRDYEQY
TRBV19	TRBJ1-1	ASSLTGVLQNTEAF
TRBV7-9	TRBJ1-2	ASSSTTGLSGYGYT
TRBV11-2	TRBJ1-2	ASDLKGGTLYGYT
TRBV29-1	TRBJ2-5	SIRLAGRQETQY
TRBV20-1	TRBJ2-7	SANRGFAYEQY
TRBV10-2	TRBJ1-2	ASSLGGTGKYGYT
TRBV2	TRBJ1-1	ASRGIWENTEAF
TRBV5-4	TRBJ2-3	ASSFPMGGVTQY
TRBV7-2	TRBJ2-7	ASSQVSRAGGPGEQY
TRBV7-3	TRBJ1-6	ASSLSALNSPLH
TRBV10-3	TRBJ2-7	AIGGRDRAYEQY
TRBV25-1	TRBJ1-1	ASALDMNTEAF
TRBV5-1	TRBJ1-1	ASTMGTLNTEAF
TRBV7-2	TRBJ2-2	ASSLTAVFTGELF
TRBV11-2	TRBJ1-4	ASSSGTGFNEKLF
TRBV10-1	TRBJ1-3	ARPGRSLRD
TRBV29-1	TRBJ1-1	SLRFGPTEAF
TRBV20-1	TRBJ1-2	SAPPSGGYT
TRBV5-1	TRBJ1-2	ASSSSDRGYT
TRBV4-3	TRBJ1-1	ASSQESPLGTEAF
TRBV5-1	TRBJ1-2	ASSLERLGQGPDGGRNYGYT
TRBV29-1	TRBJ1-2	SVHNDGYT
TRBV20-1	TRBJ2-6	SASMGSSGANVLT
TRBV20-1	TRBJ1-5	SARAAGTGFNQPQH
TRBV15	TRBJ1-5	ATSSDNRATQPQH
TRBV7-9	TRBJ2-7	TSSGTKYEQY
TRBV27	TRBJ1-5	ASSFSENQPQH
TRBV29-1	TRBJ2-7	SAGTSYEQY
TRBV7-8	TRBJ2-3	ASSLAPRGTAVGGDTQY
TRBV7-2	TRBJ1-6	ASSWQAGAYSPLH
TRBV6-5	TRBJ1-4	ASSYSGSNEKLF
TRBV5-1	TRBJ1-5	ASSLLGTSQETQH
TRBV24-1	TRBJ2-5	ATSRETQY